This T cell receptor beta chain was sequenced during a study of blood T cells in healthy people across ages. Broader study findings: TCR beta diversity, measured per million T cells, fell in a roughly linear way with age.

The CDR3 has 13 amino acids. The germline CDR1 and CDR2 sequences are MNHEY and SVGEGT. The J segment lost 11 bases and the V segment lost 5 bases, leaving 11 bases of the junction unmatched. A note on this clonotype: Its antigen is still unknown.

A second PCR of roughly 7 to 11 cycles used a sample-barcoded 5' primer and a J-beta primer mix. TCRdb used MiXCR to reprocess the 5' RACE reads, holding one entry per CDR3 protein. The repertoire holds about 500,000 distinct CDR3 sequences, with less than 25% as singletons. Donors were healthy Caucasian individuals from Russia aged about 6 to 90. A minimum of 5 micrograms of total RNA was extracted per sample. These same records also appear under a second study, on T cells of mothers and their children. That work states: Slightly, though not significantly, more overlap was seen in related than in unrelated mother-child pairs.

J is TRBJ1-1 and V is TRBV6-2 or TRBV6-3; 7 bases are a match to TRBD1. The origin of this receptor is a boy aged 5-17 years in good health. The sample taken for sequencing was blood. The chain's CDR3 is CASSATGMVTAFF. DNA of the CDR3: TGTGCCAGCAGTGCGACAGGGATGGTGACGGCTTTCTTT.